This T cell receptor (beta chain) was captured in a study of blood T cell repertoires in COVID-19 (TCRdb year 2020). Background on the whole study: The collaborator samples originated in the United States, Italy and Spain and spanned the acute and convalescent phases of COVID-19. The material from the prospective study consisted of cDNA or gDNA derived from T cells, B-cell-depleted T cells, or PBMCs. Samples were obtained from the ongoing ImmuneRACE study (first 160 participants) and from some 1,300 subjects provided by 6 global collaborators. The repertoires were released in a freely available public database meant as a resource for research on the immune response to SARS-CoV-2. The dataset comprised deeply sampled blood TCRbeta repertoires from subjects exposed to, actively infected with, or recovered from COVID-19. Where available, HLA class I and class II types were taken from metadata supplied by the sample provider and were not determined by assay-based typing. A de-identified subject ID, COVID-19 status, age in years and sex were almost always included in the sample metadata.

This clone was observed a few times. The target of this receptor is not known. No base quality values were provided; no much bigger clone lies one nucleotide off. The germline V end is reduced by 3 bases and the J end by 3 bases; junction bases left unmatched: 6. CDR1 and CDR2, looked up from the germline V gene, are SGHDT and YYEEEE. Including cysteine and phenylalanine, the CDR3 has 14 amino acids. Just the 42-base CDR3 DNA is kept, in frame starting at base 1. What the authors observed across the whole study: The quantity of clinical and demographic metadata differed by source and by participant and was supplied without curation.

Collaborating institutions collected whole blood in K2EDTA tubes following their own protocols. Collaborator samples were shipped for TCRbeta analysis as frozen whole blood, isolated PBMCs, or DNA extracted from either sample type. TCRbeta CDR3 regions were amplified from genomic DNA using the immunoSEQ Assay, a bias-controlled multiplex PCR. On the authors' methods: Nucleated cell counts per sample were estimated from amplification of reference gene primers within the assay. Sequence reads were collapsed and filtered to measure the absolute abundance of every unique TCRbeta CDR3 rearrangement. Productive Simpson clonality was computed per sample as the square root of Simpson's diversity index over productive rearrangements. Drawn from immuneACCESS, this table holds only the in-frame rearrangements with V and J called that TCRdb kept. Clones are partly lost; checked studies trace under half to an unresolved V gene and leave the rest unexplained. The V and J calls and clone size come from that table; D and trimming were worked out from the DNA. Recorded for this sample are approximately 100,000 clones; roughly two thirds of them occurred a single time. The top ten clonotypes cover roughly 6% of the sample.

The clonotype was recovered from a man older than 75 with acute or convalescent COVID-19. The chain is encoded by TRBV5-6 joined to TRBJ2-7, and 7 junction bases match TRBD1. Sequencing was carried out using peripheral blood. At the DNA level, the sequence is TGTGCCAGCAGCTCTACAGGGGTACACTACGAGCAGTACTTC. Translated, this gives CASSSTGVHYEQYF.